This T cell receptor beta chain was sequenced during a study of T-cell reconstitution after alpha-beta-depleted transplantation in children (dated by TCRdb to about 2016). Study-wide context: Using TCR repertoire profiling, the study followed T-cell immune reconstitution in a quantitative way in children after TCRalphabeta/CD19-depleted allogeneic hematopoietic cell transplantation.

The germline V gene encodes CDR1 SGHTA and CDR2 FQGNSA. Here V drops 5 bases and J drops 6 bases, and the junction holds 7 bases not matched to any gene. Including the terminal cysteine and phenylalanine, the CDR3 comprises 15 residues. The retained sequence is limited to the CDR3, 45 bases, with the frame set at the first base. This clonotype occurred a few times. No cognate antigen has been identified for it. Qualities for individual bases were not recorded, and no much larger clone is one base off. The library was generated by PCR. Sequencing was carried out with an Illumina HiSeq 2500. To normalize quantification of the TCRbeta repertoire, the TCR libraries were built with molecular barcoding that relied on unique molecular identifiers. TCRdb itself trimmed the public reads at Q25 with fastp, ran MiXCR and retained productive beta chains. Each record represents a unique CDR3 protein, reported with the most common genes and DNA among its rows. This sample comprises some 530,000 distinct CDR3 sequences, around 13% of them detected only once. The biggest ten clones account for under 7% of the sample.

Here the sequenced sample was PBMCs from the stem cell graft donor, taken from the stem cell graft. The chain was built from TRBV7-2 and TRBJ1-4, with 9 bases in between that match TRBD1. This receptor was obtained from a human donor who donated a stem cell graft to a child with combined immunodeficiency. The nucleotide sequence is given as TGTGCCAGCAGCCCTACAGGGGGCGGGGATGAAAAACTGTTTTTT. It specifies CASSPTGGGDEKLFF.